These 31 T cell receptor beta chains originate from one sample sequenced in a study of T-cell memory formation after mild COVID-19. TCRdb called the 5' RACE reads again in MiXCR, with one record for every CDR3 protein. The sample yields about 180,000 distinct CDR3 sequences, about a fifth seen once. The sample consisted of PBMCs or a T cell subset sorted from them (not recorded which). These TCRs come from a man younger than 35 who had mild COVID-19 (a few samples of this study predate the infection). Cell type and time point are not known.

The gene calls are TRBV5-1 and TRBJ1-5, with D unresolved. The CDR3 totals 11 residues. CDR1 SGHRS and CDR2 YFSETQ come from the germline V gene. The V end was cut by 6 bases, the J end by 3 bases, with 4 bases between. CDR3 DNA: TGCGCCAGCACTGCCAATCAGCCCCAGCATTTT. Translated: CASTANQPQHF.

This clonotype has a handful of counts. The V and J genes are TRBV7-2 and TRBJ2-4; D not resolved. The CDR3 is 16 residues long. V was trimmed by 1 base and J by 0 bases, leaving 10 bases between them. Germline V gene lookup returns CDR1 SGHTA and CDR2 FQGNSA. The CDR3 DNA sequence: TGTGCCAGCAGCTTAGGGCCCAACATAGCCAAAAACATTCAGTACTTC. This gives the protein CASSLGPNIAKNIQYF.

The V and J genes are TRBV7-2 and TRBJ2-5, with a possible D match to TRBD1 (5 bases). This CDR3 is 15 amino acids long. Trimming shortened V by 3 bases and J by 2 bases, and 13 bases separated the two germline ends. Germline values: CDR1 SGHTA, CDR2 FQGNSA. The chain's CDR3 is CASSFRARAQETQYF. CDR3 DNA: TGTGCCAGCAGCTTCAGGGCACGGGCACAAGAGACCCAGTACTTC. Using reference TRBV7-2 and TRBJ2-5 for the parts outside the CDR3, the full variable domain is GAGVSQSPSNKVTEKGKDVELRCDPISGHTALYWYRQSLGQGLEFLIYFQGNSAPDKSGLPSDRFSAERTGGSVSTLTIQRTQQEDSAVYLCASSFRARAQETQYFGPGTRLLVL.

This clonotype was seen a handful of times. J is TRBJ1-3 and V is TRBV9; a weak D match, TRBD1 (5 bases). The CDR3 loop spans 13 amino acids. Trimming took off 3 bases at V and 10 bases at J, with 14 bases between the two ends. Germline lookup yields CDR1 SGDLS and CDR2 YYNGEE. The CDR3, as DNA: TGTGCCAGCAGCGAGGAGTGGACAAGTACCATATATTTT. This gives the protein CASSEEWTSTIYF.

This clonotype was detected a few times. The CDR3 loop reads CSALLRRVSNTEAFF. In DNA form, the CDR3 reads TGCAGTGCCCTTCTACGGCGGGTTTCGAACACTGAAGCTTTCTTT. The V and J genes are TRBV20-1 and TRBJ1-1; no clear D. Trimming left V 6 bases short and J 1 base short, with 18 bases between. This CDR3 comprises 15 residues. Germline loops: CDR1 DFQATT, CDR2 SNEGSKA (reference sequence).

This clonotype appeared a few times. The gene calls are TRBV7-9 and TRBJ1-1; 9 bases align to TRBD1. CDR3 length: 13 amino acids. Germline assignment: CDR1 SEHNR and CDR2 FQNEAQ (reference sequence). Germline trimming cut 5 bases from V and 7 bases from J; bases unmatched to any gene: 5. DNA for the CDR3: TGTGCCAGCAGCATAGGGACAGGGTATGAAGCTTTCTTT. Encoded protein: CASSIGTGYEAFF. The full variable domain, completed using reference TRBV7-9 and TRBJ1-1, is DTGVSQNPRHKITKRGQNVTFRCDPISEHNRLYWYRQTLGQGPEFLTYFQNEAQLEKSRLLSDRFSAERPKGSFSTLEIQRTEQGDSAMYLCASSIGTGYEAFFGQGTRLTVV.

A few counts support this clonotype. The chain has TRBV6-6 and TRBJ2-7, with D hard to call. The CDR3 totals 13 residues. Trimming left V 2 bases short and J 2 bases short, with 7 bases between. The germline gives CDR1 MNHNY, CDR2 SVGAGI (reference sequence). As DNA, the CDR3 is TGTGCCAGCAGTTACCTGGCAACCTACGAGCAGTACTTC. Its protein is CASSYLATYEQYF.

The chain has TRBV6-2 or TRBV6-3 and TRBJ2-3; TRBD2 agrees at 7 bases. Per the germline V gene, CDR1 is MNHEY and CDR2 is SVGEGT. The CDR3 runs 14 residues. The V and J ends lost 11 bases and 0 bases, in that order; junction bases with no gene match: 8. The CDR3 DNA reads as TGTGCCCTAGGACTGACTAGCAGCACAGATACGCAGTATTTT. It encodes CALGLTSSTDTQYF.

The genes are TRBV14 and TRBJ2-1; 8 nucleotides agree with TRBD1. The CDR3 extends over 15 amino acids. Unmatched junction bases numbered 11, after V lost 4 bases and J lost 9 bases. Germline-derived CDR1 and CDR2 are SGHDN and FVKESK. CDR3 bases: TGTGCCAGCAGCCCCCAGGGGGCCCCATGGGGTGAGCAGTTCTTC. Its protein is CASSPQGAPWGEQFF. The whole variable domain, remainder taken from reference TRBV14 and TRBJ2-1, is EAGVTQFPSHSVIEKGQTVTLRCDPISGHDNLYWYRRVMGKEIKFLLHFVKESKQDESGMPNNRFLAERTGGTYSTLKVQPAELEDSGVYFCASSPQGAPWGEQFFGPGTRLTVL.

The CDR3 nucleotides are TGTGCCAGCTCACCCTCTCGAGTAGAGACCCAGTACTTC. This encodes CASSPSRVETQYF. The chain has TRBV18 and TRBJ2-5; D ambiguous. This CDR3 has 13 residues. The V gene's germline CDR1 is KGHSH and CDR2 LQKENI. Trimming shortened V by 3 bases and J by 4 bases, and 9 bases separated the two germline ends.

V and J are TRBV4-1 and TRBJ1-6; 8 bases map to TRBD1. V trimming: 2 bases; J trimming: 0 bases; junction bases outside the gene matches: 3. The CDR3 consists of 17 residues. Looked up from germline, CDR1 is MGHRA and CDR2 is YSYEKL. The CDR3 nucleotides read TGCGCCAGCAGCCAATACGGACAGGGCTCCTATAATTCACCCCTCCACTTT. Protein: CASSQYGQGSYNSPLHF.

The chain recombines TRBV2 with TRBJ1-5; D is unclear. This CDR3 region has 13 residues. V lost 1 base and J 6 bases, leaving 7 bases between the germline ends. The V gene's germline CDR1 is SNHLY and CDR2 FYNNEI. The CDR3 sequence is CASSEEDGQPQHF. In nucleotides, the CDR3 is TGTGCCAGCAGTGAAGAGGACGGTCAGCCCCAGCATTTT.

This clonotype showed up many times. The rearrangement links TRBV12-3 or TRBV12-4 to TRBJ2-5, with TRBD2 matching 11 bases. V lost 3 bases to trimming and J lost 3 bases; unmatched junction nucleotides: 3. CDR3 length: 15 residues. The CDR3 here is CASSFASGGKETQYF. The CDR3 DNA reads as TGTGCCAGCAGTTTTGCTAGCGGGGGGAAAGAGACCCAGTACTTC.

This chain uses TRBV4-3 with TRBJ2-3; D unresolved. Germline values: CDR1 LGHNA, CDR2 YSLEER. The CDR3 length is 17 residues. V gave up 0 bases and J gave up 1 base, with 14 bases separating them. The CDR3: CASSQEYRGYGTDTQYF. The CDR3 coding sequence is TGCGCCAGCAGCCAAGAATATCGAGGCTATGGCACAGATACGCAGTATTTT.

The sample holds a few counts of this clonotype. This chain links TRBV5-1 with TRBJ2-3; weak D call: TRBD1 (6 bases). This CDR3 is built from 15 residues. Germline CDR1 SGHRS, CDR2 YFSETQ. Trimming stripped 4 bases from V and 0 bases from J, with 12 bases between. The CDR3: CASSAPQGSTDTQYF. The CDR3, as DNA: TGCGCCAGCAGCGCACCACAGGGTAGCACAGATACGCAGTATTTT.

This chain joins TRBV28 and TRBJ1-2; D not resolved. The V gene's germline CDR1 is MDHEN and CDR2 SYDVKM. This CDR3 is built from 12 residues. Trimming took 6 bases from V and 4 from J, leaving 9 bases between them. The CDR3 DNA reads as TGTGCCAGCAGCTTGGGCCGCTATGGCTACACCTTC. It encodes CASSLGRYGYTF.

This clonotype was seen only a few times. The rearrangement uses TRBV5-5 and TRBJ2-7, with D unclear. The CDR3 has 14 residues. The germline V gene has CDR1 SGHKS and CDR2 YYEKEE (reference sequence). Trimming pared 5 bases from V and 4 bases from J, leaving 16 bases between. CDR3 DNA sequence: TGTGCCAGCAGAACCCACAGCAACCGTTACGAGCAGTACGTC. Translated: CASRTHSNRYEQYV.

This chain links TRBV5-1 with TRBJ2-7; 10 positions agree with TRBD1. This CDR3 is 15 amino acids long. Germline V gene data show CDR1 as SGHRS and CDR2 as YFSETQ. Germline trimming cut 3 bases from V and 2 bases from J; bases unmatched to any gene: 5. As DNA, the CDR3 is TGCGCCAGCAGCTCGGGGGGGACAGGGGCCTACGAGCAGTACGTC. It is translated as CASSSGGTGAYEQYV.

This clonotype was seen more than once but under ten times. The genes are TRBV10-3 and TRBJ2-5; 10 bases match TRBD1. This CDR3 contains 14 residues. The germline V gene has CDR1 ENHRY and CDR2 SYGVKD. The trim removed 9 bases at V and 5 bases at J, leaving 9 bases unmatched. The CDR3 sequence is CAIQPGQGGETQYF. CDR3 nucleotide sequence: TGTGCCATACAGCCCGGACAGGGGGGGGAGACCCAGTACTTC.

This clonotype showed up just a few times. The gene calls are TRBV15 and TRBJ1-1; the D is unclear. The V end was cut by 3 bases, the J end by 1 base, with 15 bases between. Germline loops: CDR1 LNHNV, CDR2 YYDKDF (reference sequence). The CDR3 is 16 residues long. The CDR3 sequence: CATSRVWAGGNTEAFF. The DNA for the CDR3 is TGTGCCACCAGCAGGGTTTGGGCCGGAGGGAACACTGAAGCTTTCTTT.

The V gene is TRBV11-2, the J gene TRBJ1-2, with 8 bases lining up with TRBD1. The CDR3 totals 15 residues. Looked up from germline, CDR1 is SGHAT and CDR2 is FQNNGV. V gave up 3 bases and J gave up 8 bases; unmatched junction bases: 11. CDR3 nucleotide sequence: TGTGCCAGCAGCTTCTCCGGGACAGGTTCCAGGGGCTACACCTTC. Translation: CASSFSGTGSRGYTF.

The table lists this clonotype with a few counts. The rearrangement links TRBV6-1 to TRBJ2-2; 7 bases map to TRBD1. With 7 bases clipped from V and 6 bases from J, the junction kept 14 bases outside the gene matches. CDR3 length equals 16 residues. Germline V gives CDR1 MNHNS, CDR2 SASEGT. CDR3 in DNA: TGTGCCAGCACCGGCAGGGGGTCCATCATTTCCGGGGAGCTGTTTTTT. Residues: CASTGRGSIISGELFF.

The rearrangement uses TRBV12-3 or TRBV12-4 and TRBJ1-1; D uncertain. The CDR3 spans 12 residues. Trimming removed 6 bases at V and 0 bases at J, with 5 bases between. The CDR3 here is CASRGMNTEAFF. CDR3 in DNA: TGTGCCAGCAGGGGCATGAACACTGAAGCTTTCTTT.

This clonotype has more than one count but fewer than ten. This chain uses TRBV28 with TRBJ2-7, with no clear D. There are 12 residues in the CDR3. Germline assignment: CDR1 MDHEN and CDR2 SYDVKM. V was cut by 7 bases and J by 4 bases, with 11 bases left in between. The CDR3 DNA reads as TGTGCCAGCACCAAGGCCCCATACGAGCAGTACTTC. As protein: CASTKAPYEQYF.

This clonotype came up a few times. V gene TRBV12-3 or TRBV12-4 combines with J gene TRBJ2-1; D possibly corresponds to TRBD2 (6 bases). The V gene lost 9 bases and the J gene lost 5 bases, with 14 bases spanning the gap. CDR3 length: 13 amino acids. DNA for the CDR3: TGTGCCAGTCTTGTGGCGGGGCACAATGAGCAGTTCTTC. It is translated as CASLVAGHNEQFF.

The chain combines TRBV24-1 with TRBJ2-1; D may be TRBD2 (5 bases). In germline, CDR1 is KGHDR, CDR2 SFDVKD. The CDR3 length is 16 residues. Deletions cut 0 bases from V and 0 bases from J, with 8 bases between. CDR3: CATSDLRESSYNEQFF. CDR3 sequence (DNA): TGTGCCACCAGTGATTTGAGGGAGAGCTCCTACAATGAGCAGTTCTTC.

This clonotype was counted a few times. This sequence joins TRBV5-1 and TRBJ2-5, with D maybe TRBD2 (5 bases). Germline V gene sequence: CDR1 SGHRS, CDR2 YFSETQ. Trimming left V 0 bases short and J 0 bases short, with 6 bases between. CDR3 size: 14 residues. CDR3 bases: TGCGCCAGCAGCTTGGCGGGATACCAAGAGACCCAGTACTTC. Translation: CASSLAGYQETQYF. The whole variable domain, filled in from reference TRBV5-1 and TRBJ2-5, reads KAGVTQTPRYLIKTRGQQVTLSCSPISGHRSVSWYQQTPGQGLQFLFEYFSETQRNKGNFPGRFSGRQFSNSRSEMNVSTLELGDSALYLCASSLAGYQETQYFGPGTRLLVL.

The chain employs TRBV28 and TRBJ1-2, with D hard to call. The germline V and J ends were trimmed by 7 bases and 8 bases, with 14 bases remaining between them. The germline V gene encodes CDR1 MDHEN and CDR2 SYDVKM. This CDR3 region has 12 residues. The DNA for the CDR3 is TGTGCCAGCACCGCGGTCGATAGGGGCTACACCTTC. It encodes CASTAVDRGYTF.

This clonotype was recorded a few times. The chain's CDR3 is CASSLVLQVGYTF. CDR3 nucleotide sequence: TGCGCCAGCAGCTTGGTCCTACAGGTCGGCTACACCTTC. The V and J genes are TRBV5-1 and TRBJ1-2; possibly TRBD1 for D (5 bases). This CDR3 has 13 residues. The V and J ends lost 0 bases and 8 bases respectively, with 11 bases between them. Germline V gives CDR1 SGHRS, CDR2 YFSETQ.

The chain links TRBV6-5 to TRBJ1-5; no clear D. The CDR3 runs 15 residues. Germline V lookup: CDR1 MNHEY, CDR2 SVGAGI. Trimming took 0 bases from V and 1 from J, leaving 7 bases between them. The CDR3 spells CASSYSLLSNQPQHF. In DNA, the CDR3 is TGTGCCAGCAGTTACTCCCTGCTAAGCAATCAGCCCCAGCATTTT.

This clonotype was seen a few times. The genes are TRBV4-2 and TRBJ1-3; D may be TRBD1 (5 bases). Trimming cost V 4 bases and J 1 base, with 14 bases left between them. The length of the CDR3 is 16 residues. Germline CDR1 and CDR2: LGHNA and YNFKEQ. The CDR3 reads CASSLPGRGSGNTIYF. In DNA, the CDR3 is TGTGCCAGCAGCCTCCCTGGACGGGGGTCTGGAAACACCATATATTTT.